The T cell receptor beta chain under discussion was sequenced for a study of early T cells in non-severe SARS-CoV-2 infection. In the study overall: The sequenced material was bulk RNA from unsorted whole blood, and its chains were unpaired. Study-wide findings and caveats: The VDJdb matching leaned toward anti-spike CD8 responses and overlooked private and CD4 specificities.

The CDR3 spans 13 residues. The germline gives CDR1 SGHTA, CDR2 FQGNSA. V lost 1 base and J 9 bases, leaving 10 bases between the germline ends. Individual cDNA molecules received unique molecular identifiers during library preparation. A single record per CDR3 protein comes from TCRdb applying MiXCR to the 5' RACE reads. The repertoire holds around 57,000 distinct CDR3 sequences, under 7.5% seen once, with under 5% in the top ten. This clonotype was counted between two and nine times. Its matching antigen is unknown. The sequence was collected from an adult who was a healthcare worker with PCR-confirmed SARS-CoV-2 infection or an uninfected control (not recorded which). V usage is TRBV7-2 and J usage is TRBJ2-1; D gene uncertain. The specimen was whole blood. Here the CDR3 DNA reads TGTGCCAGCAGCTTAGACTTCTCCACTGAGCAGTTCTTC. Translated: CASSLDFSTEQFF.